The 12 T cell receptor beta chains given below trace back to one sample, sequenced in a study of radiation and T cells in renal cell carcinoma. The table came from immunoSEQ multiplex PCR; TCRdb's copy has only in-frame clones and leaves some out. This sample carries tens of thousands of clones, about 80% of them seen once, and the ten largest clones take under 30%. Specified time point: blood 2 weeks post-SBRT. Treatment denoted: 15 Gy SBRT to primary tumor, nephrectomy 4 weeks later. This specimen consisted of blood, obtained from a patient whose treatment included radiotherapy and nephrectomy. Source of these receptors: a woman aged 65 to 85 with renal cell carcinoma.

The chain is built from TRBV19 and TRBJ2-7; D uncertain. The CDR3 spans 12 residues. Trimming removed 8 bases from V and 2 bases from J, with 10 bases in between. Germline CDR1 and CDR2: LNHDA and SQIVND (reference sequence). DNA of the CDR3: TGTGCCAGTCAGGACCCTCCCTACGAGCAGTACTTC. Protein product: CASQDPPYEQYF.

The gene calls are TRBV28 and TRBJ2-7, with 13 bases aligning to TRBD2. Germline lookup yields CDR1 MDHEN and CDR2 SYDVKM. CDR3 length: 15 residues. The trim removed 4 bases at V and 6 bases at J, leaving 6 bases unmatched. The CDR3: CASSSRTSGSGEQYF. CDR3 bases: TGTGCCAGCAGTTCCCGGACTAGCGGGAGTGGCGAGCAGTACTTC. The whole variable domain, remainder taken from reference TRBV28 and TRBJ2-7, is DVKVTQSSRYLVKRTGEKVFLECVQDMDHENMFWYRQDPGLGLRLIYFSYDVKMKEKGDIPEGYSVSREKKERFSLILESASTNQTSMYLCASSSRTSGSGEQYFGPGTRLTVT.

This clone was picked up a small number of times. The CDR3 DNA is TGTGCCAGCAGTCCGGGAGATACGCAGTATTTT. Protein product: CASSPGDTQYF. This chain joins TRBV6-6 and TRBJ2-3; D remains ambiguous. V lost 5 bases and J lost 5, with 5 bases in between. The CDR3 covers 11 residues. Germline V gene lookup returns CDR1 MNHNY and CDR2 SVGAGI (reference sequence).

This rearrangement joins TRBV4-2 to TRBJ1-2; possibly TRBD1 for D (5 bases). The CDR3 has 15 residues. Trimming removed 0 bases at V and 8 bases at J, with 16 bases between. CDR1 LGHNA and CDR2 YNFKEQ come from the germline V gene. Here the CDR3 DNA reads TGTGCCAGCAGCCAAGAGGGTGGTGGGGCAGGGGGCTACACCTTC. It yields the protein CASSQEGGGAGGYTF.

The chain's CDR3 is CASRPLASADTQYF. CDR3 coding DNA: TGTGCCAGCAGGCCACTAGCGTCTGCCGATACGCAGTATTTT. The chain couples TRBV2 to TRBJ2-3, with 7 bases fitting TRBD2. CDR1 and CDR2 from the germline V gene are SNHLY and FYNNEI. CDR3 length: 14 residues. The J segment lost 6 bases and the V segment lost 6 bases, leaving 9 bases of the junction unmatched.

The rearrangement links TRBV5-1 to TRBJ2-2, with 9 nucleotides matching TRBD1. Trimming removed 4 bases from V and 5 bases from J; junction bases left unmatched: 9. There are 16 residues in the CDR3. The V gene's germline CDR1 is SGHRS and CDR2 YFSETQ. This CDR3 reads CASSLTGGRSTGELFF. The CDR3 DNA reads as TGCGCCAGCAGCCTCACAGGGGGCCGTTCAACCGGGGAGCTGTTTTTT.

This clone has just a few counts. This sequence joins TRBV15 and TRBJ2-1, with TRBD2 matching 10 bases. Unmatched junction bases numbered 8, after V lost 8 bases and J lost 1 base. The CDR3 contains 16 residues. Germline V gives CDR1 LNHNV, CDR2 YYDKDF (reference sequence). This CDR3 reads CATPQREGQSYNEQFF. The CDR3 nucleotides are TGTGCCACCCCGCAGCGGGAGGGCCAGTCCTACAATGAGCAGTTCTTC.

This clone appeared once. V usage is TRBV4-1 and J usage is TRBJ1-6; D gene unclear. Per the germline V gene, CDR1 is MGHRA and CDR2 is YSYEKL. The V end was cut by 2 bases, the J end by 5 bases, with 13 bases between. The CDR3 has 16 amino acids. CDR3 sequence reads: CASSQTPSPNNSPLHF. The CDR3 bases are TGCGCCAGCAGCCAAACTCCCTCACCCAATAATTCACCCCTCCACTTT.

This chain links TRBV11-1 with TRBJ2-7; D remains ambiguous. This CDR3 is built from 14 residues. The germline CDR1 and CDR2 sequences are SGHAT and FQDESV (reference sequence). V gave up 1 base and J gave up 4 bases, with 11 bases separating them. CDR3 residues: CASSLGRTYYEQYF. Here the CDR3 DNA reads TGTGCCAGCAGCTTAGGACGGACCTATTACGAGCAGTACTTC.

Many counts were recorded for this clone. Other DNA sequences in this specimen translate into the identical CDR3. The chain has TRBV7-6 and TRBJ1-1; D ambiguous. The CDR3 is 14 residues long. Germline assignment: CDR1 SGHVS and CDR2 FNYEAQ. V lost 0 bases and J 0 bases, leaving 5 bases between the germline ends. This CDR3 is CASSLAQMNTEAFF. The CDR3 region has the DNA TGTGCCAGCAGCTTAGCACAGATGAACACTGAAGCTTTCTTT.

The V call is TRBV6-6, the J call TRBJ1-6, with TRBD1 as a possible D gene (5 bases). Germline-derived CDR1 and CDR2 are MNHNY and SVGAGI (reference sequence). This CDR3 is built from 14 residues. V lost 6 bases and J lost 9, with 15 bases in between. This CDR3 is CASRSNLGGSPLHF. DNA of the CDR3: TGTGCCAGCAGGAGTAACCTTGGGGGTTCACCCCTCCACTTT.

The rearrangement links TRBV4-3 to TRBJ2-1; D uncertain. CDR1 is LGHNA, CDR2 YSLEER, per germline. CDR3 length: 16 amino acids. V lost 3 bases and J 0 bases, leaving 12 bases between the germline ends. The CDR3 here is CASSQATSGSYNEQFF. The CDR3 DNA reads as TGCGCCAGCAGCCAGGCCACGAGTGGCTCCTACAATGAGCAGTTCTTC.